This entry lists 18 T cell receptor beta chains sequenced from one sample in a study of T cells in Graves' hyperthyroidism and ophthalmopathy. What was amplified from RNA transcripts were TCR beta CDR3 regions. The HTBI primer set served for first-round RT-PCR of the TCR CDR3. TCRdb re-analysed the multiplex PCR reads in MiXCR, keeping a single row per CDR3 protein. The sample gives around 660,000 distinct CDR3 sequences, over 40% of which show up once; about 7.2% is in the top ten. Sequencing used peripheral blood or thyroid tissue (not recorded which). The source is an adult man with Graves' disease, either hyperthyroidism or ophthalmopathy (not recorded which).

This clonotype has more than one count but fewer than ten. CDR3 sequence reads: CASSLEQHYGYTF. In DNA form, the CDR3 reads TGTGCCAGCAGCTTGGAGCAGCACTATGGCTACACCTTC. V is TRBV5-5 and J is TRBJ1-2; D call uncertain. V was cut by 0 bases and J by 3 bases, with 6 bases left in between. The CDR3 sequence is 13 residues long. Germline V gene data show CDR1 as SGHKS and CDR2 as YYEKEE (reference sequence).

This chain joins TRBV29-1 and TRBJ1-3; TRBD1 matches 8 bases. V dropped 2 bases and J dropped 4; count of bases not matched to a gene: 7. The germline V gene encodes CDR1 SQVTM and CDR2 ANQGSEA. CDR3 length equals 15 residues. This CDR3 reads CSVEQGAPGGNTIYF. The CDR3 DNA follows: TGCAGCGTTGAACAGGGGGCTCCCGGGGGAAACACCATATATTTT.

This clonotype was found a few times. The chain has TRBV5-1 and TRBJ1-1; a weak D match, TRBD1 (5 bases). V was clipped by 4 bases and J by 5 bases, with 21 bases between them. This CDR3 comprises 16 residues. Germline CDR1 is SGHRS and CDR2 is YFSETQ. The CDR3 loop is CASSRGVDLGGTEAFF. The CDR3 DNA reads as TGCGCCAGCAGCAGAGGGGTCGACTTGGGGGGGACTGAAGCTTTCTTT.

This clonotype was seen more than once but under ten times. This CDR3 reads CASSPQRGYEQYF. The CDR3 DNA sequence: TGTGCCAGCAGCCCGCAGCGGGGCTACGAGCAGTACTTC. V gene TRBV13 combines with J gene TRBJ2-7, with TRBD2 matching over 7 bases. With V trimmed by 5 bases and J by 3 bases, 4 bases remained unmatched. This CDR3 region has 13 residues. Germline V gives CDR1 PRHDT, CDR2 FYEKMQ (reference sequence).

The chain combines TRBV7-9 with TRBJ1-5; 8 positions match TRBD1. Germline V lookup: CDR1 SEHNR, CDR2 FQNEAQ (reference sequence). With V trimmed by 5 bases and J by 4 bases, 13 bases remained unmatched. The CDR3 is 17 residues long. CDR3 in amino acids: CASSQEGDRLLNQPQHF. The CDR3 nucleotides read TGTGCCAGCAGCCAAGAGGGGGACAGGTTATTGAATCAGCCCCAGCATTTT.

This clonotype was recorded a few times. The J gene is TRBJ1-5, the V gene TRBV19, with 7 bases that match TRBD1. The trim removed 1 base at V and 2 bases at J, leaving 5 bases unmatched. CDR1 LNHDA and CDR2 SQIVND come from the germline V gene (reference sequence). CDR3 length: 16 residues. Here the CDR3 reads CASSIVGGTGNQPQHF. CDR3 in DNA: TGTGCCAGTAGTATAGTTGGCGGGACAGGCAATCAGCCCCAGCATTTT.

This clonotype was counted a few times. The rearrangement links TRBV2 to TRBJ1-5, with unresolved D. Germline V gives CDR1 SNHLY, CDR2 FYNNEI. The CDR3 has 15 amino acids. V dropped 6 bases and J dropped 0 bases, with 12 bases sitting between them. The DNA for the CDR3 is TGTGCCAGCAGCTACGGATCAAATAGCAATCAGCCCCAGCATTTT. It encodes CASSYGSNSNQPQHF.

V usage is TRBV6-5 and J usage is TRBJ2-5; 10 bases are a match to TRBD2. Trimming at V came to 4 bases and at J to 4 bases, leaving 6 bases not matched to a gene. The V gene's germline CDR1 is MNHEY and CDR2 SVGAGI. The CDR3 consists of 15 residues. The CDR3 nucleotides read TGTGCCAGCAGTTTTACCGCTAGCGGGAGAGAGACCCAGTACTTC. Encoded protein: CASSFTASGRETQYF.

Points on this clonotype: The junction shows a germline mismatch at one end, possibly a read error. J is TRBJ2-7 and V is TRBV7-3; 8 nucleotides align to TRBD1. CDR1 SGHTA and CDR2 FQGTGA come from the germline V gene. This CDR3 has 16 residues. DNA for the CDR3: TGCGCCAGCAGCCAAGCGTCGGGACAGGCTTTTTACGAGCAGTACTTC. Protein product: CASSQASGQAFYEQYF.

V is TRBV7-9 and J is TRBJ2-5; 9 nucleotides align to TRBD1. The CDR3 loop spans 14 amino acids. Unmatched junction bases numbered 6, after V lost 5 bases and J lost 5 bases. Germline lookup yields CDR1 SEHNR and CDR2 FQNEAQ (reference sequence). Here the CDR3 DNA reads TGTGCCAGCAGCACCGGACAGGGGATCGAGACCCAGTACTTC. Its protein product is CASSTGQGIETQYF.

This sequence joins TRBV6-5 and TRBJ1-2; TRBD1 agrees at 7 bases. Germline CDR1 and CDR2: MNHEY and SVGAGI. CDR3 length equals 12 residues. V lost 7 bases, J lost 10 bases, and 9 bases stayed unmatched. CDR3 region: CASTKDRIDYTF. The CDR3 DNA follows: TGTGCCAGCACCAAGGACAGGATCGACTACACCTTC.

The chain joins TRBV2 to TRBJ2-5; TRBD1 might be the D (5 bases). The CDR3 covers 16 residues. From germline, CDR1 is SNHLY and CDR2 FYNNEI. V was clipped by 2 bases and J by 2 bases, with 15 bases between them. Written as DNA, the CDR3 is TGTGCCAGCAGTGAATTGGCAGGGTCCGGTCAAGAGACCCAGTACTTC. It encodes CASSELAGSGQETQYF. Supplemented by reference TRBV2 and TRBJ2-5, the full variable domain reads EPEVTQTPSHQVTQMGQEVILRCVPISNHLYFYWYRQILGQKVEFLVSFYNNEISEKSEIFDDQFSVERPDGSNFTLKIRSTKLEDSAMYFCASSELAGSGQETQYFGPGTRLLVL.

This clonotype was seen a few times. The chain is built from TRBV24-1 and TRBJ2-3, with D possibly TRBD2 on 5 matching bases. This CDR3 has 16 amino acids. Germline V gene sequence: CDR1 KGHDR, CDR2 SFDVKD. Trimming left V 1 base short and J 1 base short, with 11 bases between. CDR3 coding DNA: TGTGCCACCAGTGATTTTTCCGGGATAGGCACAGATACGCAGTATTTT. This encodes CATSDFSGIGTDTQYF.

This chain joins TRBV20-1 and TRBJ2-7; 7 bases map to TRBD1. This CDR3 spans 13 amino acids. With V trimmed by 6 bases and J by 2 bases, 7 bases remained unmatched. The germline V gene has CDR1 DFQATT and CDR2 SNEGSKA (reference sequence). CDR3 sequence: CSAIRQGTYEQYF. CDR3 coding DNA: TGCAGTGCGATCAGACAGGGCACCTACGAGCAGTACTTC.

A note on this clonotype: This clone may be a read error of a much larger clone one base away. The chain employs TRBV7-3 and TRBJ2-5, with 16 bases matching TRBD2. Losses at the gene ends were 2 bases for V and 3 bases for J; bases not matched to a gene: 3. The CDR3 runs 17 residues. Germline V gene lookup returns CDR1 SGHTA and CDR2 FQGTGA. CDR3 DNA: TGTGCCAGCAGCTTAGGGACTAGCGGGGGGGTCGAAGAGACCCAGTACTTC. Translation: CASSLGTSGGVEETQYF. Full variable domain (rest looked up from reference TRBV7-3 and TRBJ2-5): GAGVSQTPSNKVTEKGKYVELRCDPISGHTALYWYRQSLGQGPEFLIYFQGTGAADDSGLPNDRFFAVRPEGSVSTLKIQRTERGDSAVYLCASSLGTSGGVEETQYFGPGTRLLVL.

This chain joins TRBV9 and TRBJ1-6; no clear D gene. The germline V gene has CDR1 SGDLS and CDR2 YYNGEE. Between the trimmed V and J ends, which lost 4 bases and 6 bases, there was a span of 17 bases. The CDR3 has 16 amino acids. Here the CDR3 reads CASSQEYGMGNSPLHF. CDR3 DNA: TGTGCCAGCAGCCAAGAGTACGGAATGGGTAATTCACCCCTCCACTTT.

This clonotype was detected ten times or more. J is TRBJ1-4 and V is TRBV25-1, with 8 positions matching TRBD1. Germline V lookup: CDR1 MGHDK, CDR2 SYGVNS. V gave up 5 bases and J gave up 7 bases; unmatched junction bases: 12. The CDR3 runs 16 residues. CDR3 bases: TGTGCCAGCAGTCACCCCAAAGGGACAGGCTCTGAAAAACTGTTTTTT. Its translation is CASSHPKGTGSEKLFF.

The gene calls are TRBV28 and TRBJ1-6; D is perhaps TRBD1 (5 bases). This CDR3 comprises 13 residues. Germline V gene lookup returns CDR1 MDHEN and CDR2 SYDVKM. The CDR3 here is CAITGGTNSPLHF. CDR3 DNA sequence: TGTGCTATCACGGGCGGGACTAATTCACCCCTCCACTTT. Full variable domain (remainder filled in from reference TRBV28 and TRBJ1-6): DVKVTQSSRYLVKRTGEKVFLECVQDMDHENMFWYRQDPGLGLRLIYFSYDVKMKEKGDIPEGYSVSREKKERFSLILESASTNQTSMYLCAITGGTNSPLHFGNGTRLTVT.